This TCR beta chain comes out of a study of identical twins. This clonotype has just a few counts. The CDR3 has 12 residues. V lost 6 bases, J lost 9 bases, and 15 bases lay in between. CDR1 DFQATT and CDR2 SNEGSKA come from the germline V gene (reference sequence). Using its own MiXCR run on the 5' RACE reads, TCRdb lists one record per CDR3 protein. In the table there are about 690,000 distinct CDR3 sequences, around 20% of which are singletons. These data also formed part of another study, on T cells expressing NK-cell markers.

The J gene is TRBJ1-5, the V gene TRBV20-1, with D tentatively TRBD1 (5 bases). The receptor was isolated from a woman aged 18-29 years in good health. Sequencing was done on a sample of PBMCs. DNA of the CDR3: TGCAGTGCCGTGCCCGGCGGGGGGCCCCAGCATTTT. Protein sequence: CSAVPGGGPQHF.